These 3 T cell receptor beta chains were all obtained from the same sample, sequenced in a study of blood T cells in healthy people across ages. PCR was performed a second time for about 7 to 11 cycles using a sample-barcoded 5' primer and a J-beta primer mix. TCRdb used MiXCR to reprocess the 5' RACE reads, holding one entry per CDR3 protein. This sample has around 620,000 distinct CDR3 sequences; 25% to 30% occur once, and the top ten carry approximately 18%. The sequenced material came from blood. The origin of the receptors is a woman in her 70s in good health.

This clonotype was found many times. This rearrangement joins TRBV7-9 to TRBJ1-1; D unresolved. Germline loops: CDR1 SEHNR, CDR2 FQNEAQ (reference sequence). The CDR3 covers 13 residues. The V and J ends lost 3 bases and 0 bases respectively, with 5 bases between them. The CDR3 sequence: CASSFIMNTEAFF. CDR3 in DNA: TGTGCCAGCAGCTTCATAATGAACACTGAAGCTTTCTTT.

For this clonotype: One junction end disagrees with the germline gene, perhaps due to a read error. V usage is TRBV5-1 and J usage is TRBJ2-4; D is uncertain. This CDR3 is 13 amino acids long. Germline assignment: CDR1 SGHRS and CDR2 YFSETQ. This CDR3 reads CASGLQGEGIQHF. For the CDR3, the DNA is TGCGCCAGCGGCTTGCAAGGAGAAGGCATTCAGCACTTC.

The V call is TRBV6-5, the J call TRBJ2-3; D remains ambiguous. This CDR3 is built from 13 residues. Germline assignment: CDR1 MNHEY and CDR2 SVGAGI. Trimming took off 4 bases at V and 4 bases at J, with 9 bases between the two ends. The CDR3 protein is CASSSRSADTQYF. The DNA of the CDR3 is TGTGCCAGCAGTTCTCGGAGTGCAGATACGCAGTATTTT.